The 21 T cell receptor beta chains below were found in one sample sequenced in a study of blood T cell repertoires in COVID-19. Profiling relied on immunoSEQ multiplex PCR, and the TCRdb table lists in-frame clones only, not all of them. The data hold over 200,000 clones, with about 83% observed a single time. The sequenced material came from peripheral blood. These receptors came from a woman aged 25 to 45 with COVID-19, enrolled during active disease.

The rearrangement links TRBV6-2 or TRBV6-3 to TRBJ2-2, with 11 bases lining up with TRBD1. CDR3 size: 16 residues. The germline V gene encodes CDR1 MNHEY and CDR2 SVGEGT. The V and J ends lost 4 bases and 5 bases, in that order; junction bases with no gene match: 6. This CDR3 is CASSLGTGGATGELFF. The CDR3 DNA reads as TGTGCCAGCAGTTTGGGGACAGGGGGTGCGACCGGGGAGCTGTTTTTT.

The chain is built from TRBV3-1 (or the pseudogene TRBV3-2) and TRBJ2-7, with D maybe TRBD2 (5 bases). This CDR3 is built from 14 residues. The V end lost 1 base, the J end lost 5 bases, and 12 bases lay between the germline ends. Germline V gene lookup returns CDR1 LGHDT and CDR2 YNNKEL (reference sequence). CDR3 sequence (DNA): TGTGCCAGCAGCCAAGGTCCTAGCACCCACGAGCAGTACTTC. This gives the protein CASSQGPSTHEQYF.

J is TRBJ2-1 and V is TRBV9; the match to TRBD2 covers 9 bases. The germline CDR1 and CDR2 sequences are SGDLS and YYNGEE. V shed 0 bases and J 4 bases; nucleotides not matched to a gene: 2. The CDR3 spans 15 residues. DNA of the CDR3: TGTGCCAGCAGCGTAGGCGGGGGGGGATACAATGAGCAGTTCTTC. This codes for CASSVGGGGYNEQFF.

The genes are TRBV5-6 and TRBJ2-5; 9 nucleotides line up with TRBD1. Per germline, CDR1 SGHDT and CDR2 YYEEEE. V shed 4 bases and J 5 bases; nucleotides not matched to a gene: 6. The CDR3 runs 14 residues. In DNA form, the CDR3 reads TGTGCCAGCAGCCCGGACAGGGGTGGGGAGACCCAGTACTTC. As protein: CASSPDRGGETQYF.

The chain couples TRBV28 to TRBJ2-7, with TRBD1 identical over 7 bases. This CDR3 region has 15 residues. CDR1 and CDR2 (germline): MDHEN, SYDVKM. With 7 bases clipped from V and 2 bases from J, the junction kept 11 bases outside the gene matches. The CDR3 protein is CASTSHGTVPYEQYF. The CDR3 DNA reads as TGTGCCAGCACCTCCCACGGGACAGTCCCCTACGAGCAGTACTTC.

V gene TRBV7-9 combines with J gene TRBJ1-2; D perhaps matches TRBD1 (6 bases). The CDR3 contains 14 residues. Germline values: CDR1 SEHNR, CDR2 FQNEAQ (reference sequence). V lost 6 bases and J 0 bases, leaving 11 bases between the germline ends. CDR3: CASSRDISNYGYTF. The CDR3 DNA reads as TGTGCCAGCAGTCGGGACATCTCTAACTATGGCTACACCTTC.

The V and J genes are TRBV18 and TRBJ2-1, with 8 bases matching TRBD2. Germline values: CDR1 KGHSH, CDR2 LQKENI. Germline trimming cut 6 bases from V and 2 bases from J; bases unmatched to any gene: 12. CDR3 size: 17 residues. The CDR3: CASSSLDSGSPYNEQFF. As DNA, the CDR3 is TGTGCCAGCTCGTCCCTAGACAGCGGGAGCCCCTACAATGAGCAGTTCTTC.

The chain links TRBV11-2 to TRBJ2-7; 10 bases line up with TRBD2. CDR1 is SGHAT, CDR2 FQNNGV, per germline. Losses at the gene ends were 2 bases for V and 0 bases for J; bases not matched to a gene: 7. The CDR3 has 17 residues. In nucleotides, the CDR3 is TGTGCCAGCAGCTTACCTGTCCCTAGCGGGAGCTCCTACGAGCAGTACTTC. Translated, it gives CASSLPVPSGSSYEQYF.

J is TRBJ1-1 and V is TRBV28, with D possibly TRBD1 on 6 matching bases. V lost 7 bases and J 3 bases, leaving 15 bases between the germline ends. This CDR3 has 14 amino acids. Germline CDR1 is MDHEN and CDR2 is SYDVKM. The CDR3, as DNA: TGTGCCAGCATCCATGGTAAGGGGGACACTGAAGCTTTCTTT. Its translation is CASIHGKGDTEAFF.

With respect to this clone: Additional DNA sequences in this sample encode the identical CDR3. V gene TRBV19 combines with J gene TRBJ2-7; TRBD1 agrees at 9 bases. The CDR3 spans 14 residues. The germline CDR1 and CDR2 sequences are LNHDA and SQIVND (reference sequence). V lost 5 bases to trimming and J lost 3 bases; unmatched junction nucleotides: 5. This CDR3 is CASSLPGQGYEQYF. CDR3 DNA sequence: TGTGCCAGTAGTCTCCCGGGACAGGGCTACGAGCAGTACTTC.

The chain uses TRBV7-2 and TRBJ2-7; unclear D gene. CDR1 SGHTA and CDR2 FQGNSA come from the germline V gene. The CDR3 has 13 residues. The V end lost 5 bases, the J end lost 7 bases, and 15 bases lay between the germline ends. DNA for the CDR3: TGTGCCAGCAGCCCAACGGGTCCTGGGGAGCAGTACTTC. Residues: CASSPTGPGEQYF.

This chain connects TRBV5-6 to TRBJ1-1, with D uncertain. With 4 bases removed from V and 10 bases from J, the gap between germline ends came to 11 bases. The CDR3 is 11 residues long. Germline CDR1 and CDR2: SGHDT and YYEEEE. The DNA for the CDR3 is TGTGCCAGCAGCGCAGGCTTGAGAGCTTTCTTT. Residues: CASSAGLRAFF.

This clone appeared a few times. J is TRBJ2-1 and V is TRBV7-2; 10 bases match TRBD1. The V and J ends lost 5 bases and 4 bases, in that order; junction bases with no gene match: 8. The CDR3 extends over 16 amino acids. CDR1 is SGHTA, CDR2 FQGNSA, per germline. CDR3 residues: CASSAGTGVSYNEQFF. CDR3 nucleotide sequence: TGTGCCAGCAGCGCTGGGACAGGGGTTTCTTACAATGAGCAGTTCTTC.

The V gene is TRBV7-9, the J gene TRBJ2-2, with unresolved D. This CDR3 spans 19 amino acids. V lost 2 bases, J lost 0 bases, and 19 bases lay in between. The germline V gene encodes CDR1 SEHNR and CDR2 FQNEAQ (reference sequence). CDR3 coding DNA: TGTGCCAGCAGCTTATCGTGGAGACTTGATAACGCGAACACCGGGGAGCTGTTTTTT. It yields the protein CASSLSWRLDNANTGELFF.

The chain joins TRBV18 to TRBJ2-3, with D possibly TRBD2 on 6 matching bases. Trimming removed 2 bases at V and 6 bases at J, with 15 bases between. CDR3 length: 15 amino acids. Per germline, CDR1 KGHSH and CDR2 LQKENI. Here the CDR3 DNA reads TGTGCCAGCTCACCAGAATCCCTAGCGCTGGATACGCAGTATTTT. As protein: CASSPESLALDTQYF. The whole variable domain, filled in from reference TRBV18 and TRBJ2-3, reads NAGVMQNPRHLVRRRGQEARLRCSPMKGHSHVYWYRQLPEEGLKFMVYLQKENIIDESGMPKERFSAEFPKEGPSILRIQQVVRGDSAAYFCASSPESLALDTQYFGPGTRLTVL.

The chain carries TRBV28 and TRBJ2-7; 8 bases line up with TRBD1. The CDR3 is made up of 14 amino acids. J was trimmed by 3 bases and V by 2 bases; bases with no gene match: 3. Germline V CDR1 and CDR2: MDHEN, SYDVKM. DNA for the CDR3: TGTGCCAGCAGTTTACCTGGACAGGGCTACGAGCAGTACTTC. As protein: CASSLPGQGYEQYF.

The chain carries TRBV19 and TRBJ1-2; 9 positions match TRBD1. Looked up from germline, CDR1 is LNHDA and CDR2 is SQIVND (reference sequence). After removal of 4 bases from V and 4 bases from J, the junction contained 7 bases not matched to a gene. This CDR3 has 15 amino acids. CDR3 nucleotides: TGTGCCAGTAGTAGGGACAGGGCCAGTACCTATGGCTACACCTTC. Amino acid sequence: CASSRDRASTYGYTF.

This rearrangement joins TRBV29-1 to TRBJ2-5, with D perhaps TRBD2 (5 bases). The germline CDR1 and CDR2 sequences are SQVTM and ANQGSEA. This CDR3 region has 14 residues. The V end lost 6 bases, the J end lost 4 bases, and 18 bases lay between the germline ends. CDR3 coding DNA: TGCAGCGTCAGAAGAGGGCAGGTCGGAGAGACCCAGTACTTC. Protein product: CSVRRGQVGETQYF.

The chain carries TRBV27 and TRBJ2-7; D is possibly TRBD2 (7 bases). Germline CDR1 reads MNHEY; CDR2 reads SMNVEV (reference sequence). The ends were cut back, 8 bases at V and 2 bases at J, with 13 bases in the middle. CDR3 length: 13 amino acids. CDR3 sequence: CASGEGGTYEQYF. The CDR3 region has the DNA TGTGCCAGCGGCGAGGGGGGGACCTACGAGCAGTACTTC.

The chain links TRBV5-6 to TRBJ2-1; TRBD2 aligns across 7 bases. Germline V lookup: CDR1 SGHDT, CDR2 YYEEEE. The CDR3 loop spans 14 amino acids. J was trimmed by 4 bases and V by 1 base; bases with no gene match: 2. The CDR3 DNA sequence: TGTGCCAGCAGCTTGCGGGGGGTTTACAATGAGCAGTTCTTC. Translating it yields CASSLRGVYNEQFF.

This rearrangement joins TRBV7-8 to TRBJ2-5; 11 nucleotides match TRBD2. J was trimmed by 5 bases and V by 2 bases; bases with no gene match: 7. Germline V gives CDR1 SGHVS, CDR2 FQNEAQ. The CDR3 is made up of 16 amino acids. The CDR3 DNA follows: TGTGCCAGCAGCTTAAGAACTAGCGGGGGAGGGGAGACCCAGTACTTC. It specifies CASSLRTSGGGETQYF. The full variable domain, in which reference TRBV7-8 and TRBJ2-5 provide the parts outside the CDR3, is GAGVSQSPRYKVAKRGQDVALRCDPISGHVSLFWYQQALGQGPEFLTYFQNEAQLDKSGLPSDRFFAERPEGSVSTLKIQRTQQEDSAVYLCASSLRTSGGGETQYFGPGTRLLVL.